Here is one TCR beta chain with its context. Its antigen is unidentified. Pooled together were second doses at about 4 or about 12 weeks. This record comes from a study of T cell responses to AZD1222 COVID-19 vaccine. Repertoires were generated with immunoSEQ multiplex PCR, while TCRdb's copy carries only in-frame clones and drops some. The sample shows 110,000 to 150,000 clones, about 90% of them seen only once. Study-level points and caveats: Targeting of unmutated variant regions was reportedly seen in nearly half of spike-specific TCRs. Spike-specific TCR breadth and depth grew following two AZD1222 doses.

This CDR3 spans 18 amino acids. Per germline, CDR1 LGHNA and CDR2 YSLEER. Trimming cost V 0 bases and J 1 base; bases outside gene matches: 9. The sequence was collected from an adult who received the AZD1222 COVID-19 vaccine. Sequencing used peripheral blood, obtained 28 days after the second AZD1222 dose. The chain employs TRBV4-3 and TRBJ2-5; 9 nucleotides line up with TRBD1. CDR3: CASSQDRGTGLPQETQYF. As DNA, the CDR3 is TGCGCCAGCAGCCAAGATCGCGGGACAGGGTTGCCCCAAGAGACCCAGTACTTC.